This note documents a single T cell receptor (beta chain) sequence. This entry comes from a study of STAT5B mutations in CD4+ large granular lymphocyte leukemia. Germline CDR1 reads SNHLY; CDR2 reads FYNNEI. This CDR3 has 18 residues. Trimming pared 3 bases from V and 9 bases from J, leaving 24 bases between. Only in-frame clones appear in the TCRdb table, and some are missing; sequencing was by immunoSEQ multiplex PCR. The sample carries tens of thousands of clones, 78% recorded once. This clonotype was obtained from a human donor in good health. Sequenced material: CD4+ T cells from blood buffy coats. This rearrangement joins TRBV2 to TRBJ1-6; possible D gene TRBD1, 6 bases. For the CDR3, the DNA is TGTGCCAGCAGTGAGCCACCGACTGGACAGTTGTATGGTTCACCCCTCCACTTT. This sequence encodes CASSEPPTGQLYGSPLHF.